This record looks at one T cell receptor beta chain sequence and its context. The method was immunoSEQ multiplex PCR; TCRdb's version includes in-frame clones alone and lacks a portion of them. The sample has over 45,000 clones; approximately 89% are singletons. The CDR3 has 14 amino acids. V gave up 2 bases and J gave up 4 bases, with 10 bases separating them. Germline V CDR1 and CDR2: SSHAT, FNYEAQ (reference sequence). The source of the sample is a study of blood T cell repertoires in COVID-19. This TCR was sampled from a woman of 80 years or more with acute or convalescent COVID-19. The chain has TRBV7-7 and TRBJ2-3; D gene unclear. Material for sequencing was peripheral blood. The CDR3 spells CASSLSNGPDTQYF. The CDR3, as DNA: TGTGCCAGCAGCTTATCTAACGGTCCAGATACGCAGTATTTT. Full variable domain (rest looked up from reference TRBV7-7 and TRBJ2-3): GAGVSQSPRYKVTKRGQDVTLRCDPISSHATLYWYQQALGQGPEFLTYFNYEAQPDKSGLPSDRFSAERPEGSISTLTIQRTEQRDSAMYRCASSLSNGPDTQYFGPGTRLTVL.